This T cell receptor beta chain appears in the sequencing data of a study of CD8+CD57+ T cells in acquired aplastic anemia. V lost 5 bases and J lost 8; bases outside the gene matches: 11. Germline V gives CDR1 LNHDA, CDR2 SQIVND (reference sequence). The CDR3 sequence is 15 residues long. Overall study findings and caveats: Patients and controls had in common twenty-nine CD8+ CDR3 sequences.

Ten or more counts support this clonotype. As yet, its antigen is unknown. The use of genomic DNA as template underpinned the TCR beta VDJ and CDR3 profiling. TCRdb passed the reads through MiXCR, listing each CDR3 protein once. The table records roughly 500,000 distinct CDR3 sequences, around 30% of them present only once. For sequencing, patients were chosen who had shown expansion of CD8+CD57+ cells by flow cytometry. Sample: sorted CD4+, CD8+, or CD8+CD57+ T cells (not recorded which) from PBMCs. The chain carries TRBV19 and TRBJ2-1; 8 bases are shared with TRBD1. This clonotype was sampled from a human donor with aplastic anemia. The chain's CDR3 is CASSLPRDRNDEQFF. For the CDR3, the DNA is TGTGCCAGTAGTCTCCCCAGGGACAGGAATGATGAGCAGTTCTTC.